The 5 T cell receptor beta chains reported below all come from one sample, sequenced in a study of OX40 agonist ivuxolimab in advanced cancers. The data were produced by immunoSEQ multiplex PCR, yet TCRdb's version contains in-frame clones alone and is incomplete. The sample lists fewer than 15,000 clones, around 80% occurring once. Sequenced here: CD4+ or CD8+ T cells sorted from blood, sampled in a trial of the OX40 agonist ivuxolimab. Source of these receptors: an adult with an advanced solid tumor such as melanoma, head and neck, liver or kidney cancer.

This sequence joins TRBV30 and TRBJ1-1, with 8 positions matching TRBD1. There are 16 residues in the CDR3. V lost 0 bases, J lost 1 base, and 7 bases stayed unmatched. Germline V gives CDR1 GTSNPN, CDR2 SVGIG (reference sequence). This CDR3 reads CAWSVRDRTSNTEAFF. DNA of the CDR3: TGTGCCTGGAGTGTAAGGGACAGGACTTCGAACACTGAAGCTTTCTTT.

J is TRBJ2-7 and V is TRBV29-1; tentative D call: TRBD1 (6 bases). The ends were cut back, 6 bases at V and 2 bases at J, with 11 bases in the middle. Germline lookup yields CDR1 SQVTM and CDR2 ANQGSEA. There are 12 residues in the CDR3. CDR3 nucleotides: TGCAGCGTGGCAACAGGGACCTACGAGCAGTACTTC. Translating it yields CSVATGTYEQYF.

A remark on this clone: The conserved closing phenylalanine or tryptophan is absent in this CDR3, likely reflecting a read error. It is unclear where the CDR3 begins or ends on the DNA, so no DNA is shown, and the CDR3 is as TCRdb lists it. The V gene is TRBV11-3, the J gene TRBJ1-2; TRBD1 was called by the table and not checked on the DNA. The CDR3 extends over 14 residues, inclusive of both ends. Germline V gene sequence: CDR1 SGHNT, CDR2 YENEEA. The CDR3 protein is CASSLRRVILWLHL.

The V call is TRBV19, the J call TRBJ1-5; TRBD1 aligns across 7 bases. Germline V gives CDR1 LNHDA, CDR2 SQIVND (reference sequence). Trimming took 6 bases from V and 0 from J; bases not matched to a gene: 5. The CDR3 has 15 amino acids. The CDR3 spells CASRVDRVSNQPQHF. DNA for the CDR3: TGTGCCAGTAGGGTAGACAGGGTTAGCAATCAGCCCCAGCATTTT.

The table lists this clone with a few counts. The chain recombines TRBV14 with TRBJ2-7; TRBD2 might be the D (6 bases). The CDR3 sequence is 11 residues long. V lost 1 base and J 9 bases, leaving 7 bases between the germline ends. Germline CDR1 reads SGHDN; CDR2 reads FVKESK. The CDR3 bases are TGTGCCAGCAGCCAAGGGCGGGGGCAGTACTTC. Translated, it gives CASSQGRGQYF.